This entry features one T cell receptor (beta chain) sequence. Its matching antigen is unknown. Trimming stripped 0 bases from V and 4 bases from J, with 12 bases between. Germline CDR1 and CDR2: MNHNY and SVGAGI (reference sequence). There are 15 residues in the CDR3. Pooling of second doses given at about 4 or about 12 weeks was done. The data were obtained in a study of T cell responses to AZD1222 COVID-19 vaccine. Overall study findings and caveats: Donors were largely white British and mainly female; clonal diversity was possibly underestimated. Breadth and depth of Spike-specific TCRs rose after two AZD1222 doses. Distributed over spike, vaccine-associated CD4 TCRs predominated at 160-218 and 743-854.

The data were produced by immunoSEQ multiplex PCR, yet TCRdb's version contains in-frame clones alone and is incomplete. The repertoire has about 150,000 clones, about 89% of them found once; the top ten carry approximately 9.1%. This chain connects TRBV6-6 to TRBJ1-2, with D possibly being TRBD1 (6 bases). Specimen: peripheral blood, collected 28 days after the second AZD1222 dose. This clonotype was sampled from an adult who received the AZD1222 COVID-19 vaccine. The CDR3 here is CASSYSGGRLYGYTF. The CDR3 nucleotides are TGTGCCAGCAGTTACTCTGGGGGGCGCCTCTATGGCTACACCTTC.